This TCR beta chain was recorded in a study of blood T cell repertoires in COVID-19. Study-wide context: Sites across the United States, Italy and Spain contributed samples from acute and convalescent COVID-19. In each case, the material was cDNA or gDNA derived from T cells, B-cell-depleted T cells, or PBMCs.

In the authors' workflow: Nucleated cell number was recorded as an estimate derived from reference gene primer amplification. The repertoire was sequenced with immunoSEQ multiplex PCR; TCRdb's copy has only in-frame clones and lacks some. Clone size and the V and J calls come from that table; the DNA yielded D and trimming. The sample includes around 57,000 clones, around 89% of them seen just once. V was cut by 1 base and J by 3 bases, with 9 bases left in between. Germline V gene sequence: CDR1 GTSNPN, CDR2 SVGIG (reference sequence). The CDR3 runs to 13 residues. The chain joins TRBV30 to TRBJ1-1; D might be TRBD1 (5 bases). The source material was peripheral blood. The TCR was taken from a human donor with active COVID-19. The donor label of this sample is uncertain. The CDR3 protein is CAWSAGTYTEAFF. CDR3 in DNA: TGTGCCTGGAGTGCAGGGACTTACACTGAAGCTTTCTTT.